These 10 T cell receptor beta chains came from one sample sequenced in a study of metastatic and nonmetastatic thyroid tumors. Every patient was untreated before thyroid surgery. TCRdb reassembled clones from the PCR reads with MiXCR. This sample has about 20,000 clones, with 21% found just once. What was sequenced was tumor tissue. The receptors were gathered from a female donor with papillary thyroid cancer or a benign thyroid nodule (not recorded which). Some clones in this sample may be carry-over from other donors' samples.

This clone has at least ten counts. V usage is TRBV28 and J usage is TRBJ2-3; TRBD2 matches at 11 bases. This CDR3 is 17 amino acids long. V trimming: 3 bases; J trimming: 4 bases; junction bases outside the gene matches: 9. Germline V gene data show CDR1 as MDHEN and CDR2 as SYDVKM. The CDR3, as DNA: TGTGCCAGCAGTTTCTATCAGACTAGCGGGACCCCAGATACGCAGTATTTT. Translation gives CASSFYQTSGTPDTQYF.

At least ten counts were recorded for this clone. This sequence joins TRBV27 and TRBJ2-3; D perhaps matches TRBD1 (5 bases). Germline V gene data show CDR1 as MNHEY and CDR2 as SMNVEV (reference sequence). The CDR3 length is 14 residues. V shed 3 bases and J shed 4 bases, with 11 bases lying between them. The CDR3 is CASSFQGSADTQYF. CDR3 bases: TGTGCCAGCAGTTTCCAGGGAAGCGCAGATACGCAGTATTTT.

This clone was found a few times. The rearrangement uses TRBV19 and TRBJ2-7, with 7 bases fitting TRBD2. The ends lost 5 bases at V and 3 bases at J; junction bases unmatched: 7. The germline V gene encodes CDR1 LNHDA and CDR2 SQIVND (reference sequence). The CDR3 covers 14 residues. CDR3 loop: CASSPTSEVYEQYF. CDR3 nucleotide sequence: TGTGCCAGTAGTCCCACTAGCGAGGTCTACGAGCAGTACTTC.

There are many counts of this clone. A junction boundary mismatches the germline segment, possibly from a read error. This sample also contains other DNA sequences that code for the same CDR3. The genes are TRBV7-7 and TRBJ2-1; no reliable D call. Per the germline V gene, CDR1 is SSHAT and CDR2 is FNYEAQ (reference sequence). The CDR3 has 13 amino acids. The CDR3 DNA follows: TGTGCTAGCAGCTTATCGGATTACAATGAGCAGTTCTTC. Translation gives CASSLSDYNEQFF. The complete variable domain, with remaining parts taken from reference TRBV7-7 and TRBJ2-1, reads GAGVSQSPRYKVTKRGQDVTLRCDPISSHATLYWYQQALGQGPEFLTYFNYEAQPDKSGLPSDRFSAERPEGSISTLTIQRTEQRDSAMYRCASSLSDYNEQFFGPGTRLTVL.

The chain joins TRBV3-1 to TRBJ1-6; a weak D match, TRBD1 (5 bases). CDR1 is LGHDT, CDR2 YNNKEL, per germline (reference sequence). The CDR3 length is 16 residues. The V gene lost 1 base and the J gene lost 10 bases, with 17 bases spanning the gap. CDR3 residues: CASSQAWGASRSPLHF. The CDR3, as DNA: TGTGCCAGCAGCCAAGCCTGGGGCGCCTCCCGGTCACCCCTCCACTTT.

The chain joins TRBV11-3 to TRBJ1-2, with unresolved D. Germline CDR1 and CDR2: SGHNT and YENEEA. The CDR3 length is 12 residues. The V end was cut by 5 bases, the J end by 6 bases, with 10 bases between. This CDR3 is CASSTRPNGYTF. CDR3 nucleotide sequence: TGTGCCAGCAGCACTCGGCCCAATGGCTACACCTTC. Looking up the rest from reference TRBV11-3 and TRBJ1-2 gives the full variable domain: EAGVVQSPRYKIIEKKQPVAFWCNPISGHNTLYWYLQNLGQGPELLIRYENEEAVDDSQLPKDRFSAERLKGVDSTLKIQPAELGDSAVYLCASSTRPNGYTFGSGTRLTVV.

This clone occurred many times. The chain has TRBV29-1 and TRBJ1-2; TRBD1 matches at 9 bases. CDR3 length: 12 amino acids. Germline V gene data show CDR1 as SQVTM and CDR2 as ANQGSEA. Trimming took 6 bases from V and 4 from J; bases not matched to a gene: 3. The CDR3 DNA follows: TGCAGCGTAGGGACAGGGACCTATGGCTACACCTTC. Amino acid sequence: CSVGTGTYGYTF. The whole variable domain, remainder taken from reference TRBV29-1 and TRBJ1-2, is SAVISQKPSRDICQRGTSLTIQCQVDSQVTMMFWYRQQPGQSLTLIATANQGSEATYESGFVIDKFPISRPNLTFSTLTVSNMSPEDSSIYLCSVGTGTYGYTFGSGTRLTVV.

DNA of the CDR3: TGTGCCAGCAGCCAAGATCGGGGCAGTACTGAAGCTTTCTTT. Its protein is CASSQDRGSTEAFF. This chain joins TRBV4-2 and TRBJ1-1; D is perhaps TRBD1 (5 bases). The germline V gene has CDR1 LGHNA and CDR2 YNFKEQ. The V end was cut by 0 bases, the J end by 5 bases, with 10 bases between. The CDR3 has 14 residues.

The rearrangement joins TRBV5-1 to TRBJ2-3; either TRBD1 or TRBD2 may fit D (6 bases each). Germline V gives CDR1 SGHRS, CDR2 YFSETQ. This CDR3 is 14 amino acids long. Trimming removed 0 bases at V and 6 bases at J, with 11 bases between. DNA of the CDR3: TGCGCCAGCAGCTTGGAAGGGGGGCAGGATACGCAGTATTTT. Protein sequence: CASSLEGGQDTQYF.

In the case of this clone: A junction end diverges from the germline sequence, so it may reflect a read error. The chain carries TRBV7-3 and TRBJ2-5, with D unresolved. The CDR3 consists of 14 residues. Germline V gene data show CDR1 as SGHTA and CDR2 as FQGTGA. CDR3 DNA sequence: TGTGCCAGCAGCTCCTCCGGGCCACGAGAGGCCCAGTACTTC. It yields the protein CASSSSGPREAQYF.